These T cell receptor beta chains were read from a single sample in a study of T cell repertoires in cytomegalovirus infection. One entry per CDR3 protein results from TCRdb running MiXCR on the reads. The table lists roughly 100,000 distinct CDR3 sequences, 16% of them singletons. Input material: PBMCs. Every receptor here comes from a human donor in good health (CMV status not recorded). Some clones in this sample may be carry-over from other donors' samples. The CDR3 runs from the conserved cysteine through the conserved F or W. The D gene is left open where the match is weak. The size entry is marked missing in some rows and otherwise reads once, few, many or a size class.

cdr3_aa: CASTSDSPNYGYTF
cdr3_nt: TGTGCCAGCACCTCAGACAGTCCTAACTATGGCTACACCTTC
v_call: TRBV7-2
d_call: .
clone_size: many
j_call: TRBJ1-2

cdr3_aa: CASSQDPAQFFPGSFYEQYF
cdr3_nt: TGTGCCAGCAGCCAAGATCCTGCCCAATTTTTTCCGGGGAGCTTCTACGAGCAGTACTTC
v_call: TRBV4-2
d_call: .
clone_size: few
j_call: TRBJ2-7

cdr3_aa: CASSPRGTSYEQYF
cdr3_nt: TGTGCCAGCAGTCCTAGGGGGACCTCCTACGAGCAGTACTTC
v_call: TRBV7-4
d_call: .
clone_size: .
j_call: TRBJ2-7

cdr3_aa: CASSIQGQGSGYTF
cdr3_nt: TGTGCCAGTAGTATCCAGGGACAGGGCTCTGGCTACACCTTC
v_call: TRBV19
d_call: TRBD1
clone_size: .
j_call: TRBJ1-2

cdr3_aa: CASSLNRIAYNEQFF
cdr3_nt: TGTGCCAGCAGCTTAAATCGTATCGCCTACAATGAGCAGTTCTTC
v_call: TRBV7-8
d_call: .
clone_size: many
j_call: TRBJ2-1

cdr3_aa: CSAGVWDRYNEQFF
cdr3_nt: TGCAGCGCGGGGGTATGGGACAGATACAATGAGCAGTTCTTC
v_call: TRBV29-1
d_call: .
clone_size: .
j_call: TRBJ2-1

cdr3_aa: CASSFRGRNTDTQYF
cdr3_nt: TGTGCCAGCAGCTTTCGGGGGCGTAATACAGATACGCAGTATTTT
v_call: TRBV7-3
d_call: .
clone_size: many
j_call: TRBJ2-3

cdr3_aa: CSVVQAGGIYGYTF
cdr3_nt: TGCAGCGTTGTTCAGGCAGGGGGGATCTATGGCTACACCTTC
v_call: TRBV29-1
d_call: TRBD1
clone_size: .
j_call: TRBJ1-2

cdr3_aa: CASSLARSTATQYF
cdr3_nt: TGTGCCAGCAGCTTAGCTAGAAGCACAGCTACGCAGTATTTT
v_call: TRBV7-2
d_call: .
clone_size: .
j_call: TRBJ2-3

cdr3_aa: CASSPLGSSYNEQFF
cdr3_nt: TGTGCCAGCAGCCCCCTGGGGAGCTCCTACAATGAGCAGTTCTTC
v_call: TRBV9
d_call: .
clone_size: .
j_call: TRBJ2-1

cdr3_aa: CASSFMPDNTEAFF
cdr3_nt: TGTGCCAGCAGCTTTATGCCAGACAACACTGAAGCTTTCTTT
v_call: TRBV7-2
d_call: .
clone_size: few
j_call: TRBJ1-1

cdr3_aa: CASSLEIGQLYGYTF
cdr3_nt: TGTGCCAGCAGCTTAGAAATTGGCCAGCTCTATGGCTACACCTTC
v_call: TRBV7-8
d_call: .
clone_size: many
j_call: TRBJ1-2

cdr3_aa: CASSSQGGSENIQYF
cdr3_nt: TGTGCCAGCAGCTCTCAGGGGGGGAGTGAAAACATTCAGTACTTC
v_call: TRBV7-9
d_call: .
clone_size: many
j_call: TRBJ2-4

cdr3_aa: CSVSSGDITDTQYF
cdr3_nt: TGCAGCGTTTCTAGCGGGGACATCACAGATACGCAGTATTTT
v_call: TRBV29-1
d_call: TRBD2
clone_size: .
j_call: TRBJ2-3

cdr3_aa: CASSSGQLDTQYF
cdr3_nt: TGTGCCAGCAGCTCAGGACAGTTAGATACGCAGTATTTT
v_call: TRBV7-9
d_call: .
clone_size: .
j_call: TRBJ2-3

cdr3_aa: CASSLVSISNQPQHF
cdr3_nt: TGTGCCAGCAGCTTAGTTTCTATTAGCAATCAGCCCCAGCATTTT
v_call: TRBV7-2
d_call: .
clone_size: many
j_call: TRBJ1-5

cdr3_aa: CSARDGQEFSDTQYF
cdr3_nt: TGCAGTGCTAGAGATGGCCAAGAGTTTTCAGATACGCAGTATTTT
v_call: TRBV20-1
d_call: .
clone_size: few
j_call: TRBJ2-3

cdr3_aa: CASSSPARNTEAFF
cdr3_nt: TGTGCCAGCAGCTCCCCAGCTAGGAACACTGAAGCTTTCTTT
v_call: TRBV28
d_call: .
clone_size: few
j_call: TRBJ1-1

cdr3_aa: CASSLATADVNSPLHF
cdr3_nt: TGTGCCAGCAGCTTAGCCACAGCTGACGTTAATTCACCCCTCCACTTT
v_call: TRBV7-2
d_call: .
clone_size: many
j_call: TRBJ1-6

cdr3_aa: CASSSTGKADSPLHF
cdr3_nt: TGTGCCAGCAGTAGCACCGGGAAAGCGGATTCACCCCTCCACTTT
v_call: TRBV25-1
d_call: .
clone_size: .
j_call: TRBJ1-6

cdr3_aa: CASSFGQPGETQYF
cdr3_nt: TGCGCCAGCAGCTTTGGGCAGCCCGGGGAGACCCAGTACTTC
v_call: TRBV5-1
d_call: .
clone_size: .
j_call: TRBJ2-5

cdr3_aa: CASVDENTDTQYF
cdr3_nt: TGCGCCAGCGTAGACGAGAACACAGATACGCAGTATTTT
v_call: TRBV4-1
d_call: .
clone_size: .
j_call: TRBJ2-3

cdr3_aa: CASTPWGARNTIYF
cdr3_nt: TGTGCCAGCACCCCTTGGGGAGCCCGAAACACCATATATTTT
v_call: TRBV12-3/TRBV12-4
d_call: .
clone_size: few
j_call: TRBJ1-3

cdr3_aa: CASSWVAYSPLHF
cdr3_nt: TGTGCCAGCAGCTGGGTGGCCTATTCACCCCTCCACTTT
v_call: TRBV7-9
d_call: .
clone_size: many
j_call: TRBJ1-6

cdr3_aa: CASSLTQGANTEAFF
cdr3_nt: TGCGCCAGCAGCCTTACCCAGGGGGCGAACACTGAAGCTTTCTTT
v_call: TRBV4-1
d_call: TRBD1
clone_size: few
j_call: TRBJ1-1

cdr3_aa: CASSTQANTEAFF
cdr3_nt: TGTGCCAGTAGTACTCAGGCAAACACTGAAGCTTTCTTT
v_call: TRBV19
d_call: .
clone_size: many
j_call: TRBJ1-1

cdr3_aa: CASSPLRDTTRSGNTIYF
cdr3_nt: TGTGCCAGCTCACCCTTAAGAGACACCACTCGCTCTGGAAACACCATATATTTT
v_call: TRBV18
d_call: .
clone_size: .
j_call: TRBJ1-3

cdr3_aa: CASSMSGGPNEQFF
cdr3_nt: TGTGCCAGTAGTATGAGCGGGGGGCCCAATGAGCAGTTCTTC
v_call: TRBV19
d_call: TRBD2
clone_size: .
j_call: TRBJ2-1

cdr3_aa: CSARVLRDRNSPLHF
cdr3_nt: TGCAGTGCTAGAGTCCTCCGGGACAGAAATTCACCCCTCCACTTT
v_call: TRBV20-1
d_call: TRBD1
clone_size: few
j_call: TRBJ1-6